This is a list of T cell receptor beta chains from one sample in a study of blood T cell repertoires in COVID-19. TCRdb's table, derived via immunoSEQ multiplex PCR, lists solely in-frame clones and lacks some. The sample lists 100,000 to 150,000 clones, almost 90% occurring once. Sequenced sample: peripheral blood. Every receptor here comes from a woman in her 50s with active or convalescent COVID-19. Both conserved end residues are part of each CDR3.

j_call: TRBJ1-3; v_call: TRBV6-2/TRBV6-3; cdr3_aa: CASSYGAGPGNTIYF
j_call: TRBJ2-1; v_call: TRBV12-3/TRBV12-4; cdr3_aa: CASSFISREQFF
j_call: TRBJ1-5; v_call: TRBV3-1/TRBV3-2; cdr3_aa: CASSQGRVSQPQHF
j_call: TRBJ2-7; v_call: TRBV25-1; cdr3_aa: CASSVVRGFSYEQYF
j_call: TRBJ2-3; v_call: TRBV7-2; cdr3_aa: CASSLVAGGLSDTQYF
j_call: TRBJ2-2; v_call: TRBV10-1; cdr3_aa: CASTIPGELFF
j_call: TRBJ2-6; v_call: TRBV11-2; cdr3_aa: CASSPGADSGANVLTF
j_call: TRBJ2-2; v_call: TRBV10-3; cdr3_aa: CAISESRAGGPGELFF
j_call: TRBJ1-5; v_call: TRBV4-2; cdr3_aa: CASSQGQDYSNQPQHF
j_call: TRBJ2-5; v_call: TRBV28; cdr3_aa: CASLPGGMGQETQYF
j_call: TRBJ1-6; v_call: TRBV18; cdr3_aa: CASGQSYNSPLHF
j_call: TRBJ2-5; v_call: TRBV4-3; cdr3_aa: CASSPDLASGTQYF
j_call: TRBJ2-3; v_call: TRBV18; cdr3_aa: CASSPPYPDRHGTDTQYF
j_call: TRBJ2-3; v_call: TRBV24-1; cdr3_aa: CATSDVGGADTQYF
j_call: TRBJ2-7; v_call: TRBV18; cdr3_aa: CASSPSSGTLSEQYF
j_call: TRBJ2-2; v_call: TRBV15; cdr3_aa: CATSRERRLLNTGELFF
j_call: TRBJ1-2; v_call: TRBV9; cdr3_aa: CASSVGRETLGYGYTF
j_call: TRBJ2-3; v_call: TRBV6-2/TRBV6-3; cdr3_aa: CASSYTAEAVRTDTQYF
j_call: TRBJ2-7; v_call: TRBV5-6; cdr3_aa: CASSGGGEQYF
j_call: TRBJ2-1; v_call: TRBV28; cdr3_aa: CASTRDRAVNEQFF
j_call: TRBJ2-2; v_call: TRBV9; cdr3_aa: CASSGSSGSLRGELFF
j_call: TRBJ2-1; v_call: TRBV2; cdr3_aa: CASKREPHNNEQFF